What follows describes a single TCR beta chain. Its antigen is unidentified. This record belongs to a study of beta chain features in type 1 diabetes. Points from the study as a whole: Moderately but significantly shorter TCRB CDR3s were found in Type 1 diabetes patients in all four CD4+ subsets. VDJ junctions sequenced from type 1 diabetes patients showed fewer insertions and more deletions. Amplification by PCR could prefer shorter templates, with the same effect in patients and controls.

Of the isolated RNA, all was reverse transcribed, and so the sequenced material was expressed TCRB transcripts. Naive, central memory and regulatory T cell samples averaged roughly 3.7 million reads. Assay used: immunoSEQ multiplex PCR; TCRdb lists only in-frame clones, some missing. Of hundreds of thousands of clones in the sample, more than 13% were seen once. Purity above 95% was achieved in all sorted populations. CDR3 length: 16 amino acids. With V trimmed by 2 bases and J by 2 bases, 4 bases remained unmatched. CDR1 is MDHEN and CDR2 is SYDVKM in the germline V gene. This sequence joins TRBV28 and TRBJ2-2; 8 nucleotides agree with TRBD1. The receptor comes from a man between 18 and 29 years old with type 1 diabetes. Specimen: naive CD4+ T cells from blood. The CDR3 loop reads CASSLGGQGNTGELFF. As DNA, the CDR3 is TGTGCCAGCAGTTTAGGCGGACAGGGCAACACCGGGGAGCTGTTTTTT. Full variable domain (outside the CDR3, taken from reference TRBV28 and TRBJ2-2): DVKVTQSSRYLVKRTGEKVFLECVQDMDHENMFWYRQDPGLGLRLIYFSYDVKMKEKGDIPEGYSVSREKKERFSLILESASTNQTSMYLCASSLGGQGNTGELFFGEGSRLTVL.